One and the same sample provided the 30 T cell receptor beta chains below, sequenced in a study of cytomegalovirus exposure and HLA in healthy donors. PCR was performed using 60 Vbeta and 13 Jbeta primers. Sequencing used immunoSEQ multiplex PCR; TCRdb keeps in-frame clones, though not all of them. The sample has 170,000 or so clones, 70% to 85% seen once; the top ten hold approximately 1.5%. Input material: PBMCs. Receptors originate from a woman aged 25 to 39 in good health and CMV-seropositive.

This clone was counted between two and nine times. The chain uses TRBV11-3 and TRBJ1-1; D perhaps matches TRBD1 (5 bases). The V end lost 1 base, the J end lost 4 bases, and 13 bases lay between the germline ends. This CDR3 has 15 residues. The germline CDR1 and CDR2 sequences are SGHNT and YENEEA. For the CDR3, the DNA is TGTGCCAGCAGCTTAGCTCGGGGCGGGGGCACTGAAGCTTTCTTT. Translating it yields CASSLARGGGTEAFF. The variable domain in full, with the rest retrieved from reference TRBV11-3 and TRBJ1-1, is EAGVVQSPRYKIIEKKQPVAFWCNPISGHNTLYWYLQNLGQGPELLIRYENEEAVDDSQLPKDRFSAERLKGVDSTLKIQPAELGDSAVYLCASSLARGGGTEAFFGQGTRLTVV.

The chain uses TRBV28 and TRBJ2-2; D perhaps matches TRBD2 (6 bases). The V end was cut by 7 bases, the J end by 1 base, with 13 bases between. Germline lookup yields CDR1 MDHEN and CDR2 SYDVKM. The CDR3 consists of 15 residues. The CDR3 protein is CASKTGAGNTGELFF. DNA of the CDR3: TGTGCCAGCAAAACCGGAGCGGGGAACACCGGGGAGCTGTTTTTT.

The chain recombines TRBV28 with TRBJ2-7, with 7 bases identical to TRBD1. The CDR3 runs 16 residues. After removal of 3 bases from V and 1 base from J, the junction contained 9 bases not matched to a gene. Germline V gene data show CDR1 as MDHEN and CDR2 as SYDVKM. The CDR3: CASSLAPDRSSYEQYF. The CDR3 DNA follows: TGTGCCAGCAGTTTGGCCCCGGACAGGAGTTCCTACGAGCAGTACTTC.

This clone was counted between two and nine times. V is TRBV30 and J is TRBJ2-7; 8 positions match TRBD1. The CDR3 is made up of 14 amino acids. Germline loops: CDR1 GTSNPN, CDR2 SVGIG (reference sequence). V was clipped by 4 bases and J by 3 bases; unmatched bases: 8. The CDR3 region has the DNA TGTGCCTGGATCCCCCGGGACAGGTTCTACGAGCAGTACTTC. Protein product: CAWIPRDRFYEQYF.

The chain carries TRBV7-9 and TRBJ2-6, with D tentatively TRBD1 (6 bases). CDR3 length equals 18 residues. Trimming took 1 base from V and 3 from J, leaving 16 bases between them. Germline values: CDR1 SEHNR, CDR2 FQNEAQ (reference sequence). The CDR3, as DNA: TGTGCCAGCAGCTTAGTCACAGGGCCCCTGAATGGGGCCAACGTCCTGACTTTC. This codes for CASSLVTGPLNGANVLTF.

The chain is built from TRBV27 and TRBJ2-1, with 13 bases aligning to TRBD2. Trimming took 2 bases from V and 0 from J; bases not matched to a gene: 7. This CDR3 comprises 19 residues. Germline V CDR1 and CDR2: MNHEY, SMNVEV (reference sequence). Written as DNA, the CDR3 is TGTGCCAGCAGTTTAGCGGGACTAGCGGGAAGGAGCTCCTACAATGAGCAGTTCTTC. Translated, it gives CASSLAGLAGRSSYNEQFF.

This rearrangement joins TRBV5-5 to TRBJ2-7; 7 nucleotides line up with TRBD2. The CDR3 is 14 residues long. Trimming at V came to 0 bases and at J to 2 bases, leaving 2 bases not matched to a gene. Looked up from germline, CDR1 is SGHKS and CDR2 is YYEKEE (reference sequence). CDR3 in amino acids: CASSLDGTTYEQYF. As DNA, the CDR3 is TGTGCCAGCAGCTTGGATGGGACTACCTACGAGCAGTACTTC.

This sequence joins TRBV28 and TRBJ1-4; 9 bases map to TRBD1. The CDR3 length is 14 residues. Looked up from germline, CDR1 is MDHEN and CDR2 is SYDVKM. The J segment lost 7 bases and the V segment lost 4 bases, leaving 4 bases of the junction unmatched. CDR3 sequence: CASSSGQGFEKLFF. DNA of the CDR3: TGTGCCAGCAGTTCCGGACAGGGGTTTGAAAAACTGTTTTTT.

The CDR3 sequence is CASSEARGAGETQYF. CDR3 bases: TGTGCCAGCAGTGAAGCCCGGGGGGCCGGGGAGACCCAGTACTTC. This chain joins TRBV2 and TRBJ2-5; perhaps TRBD2 as D (7 bases). This CDR3 is built from 15 residues. V was pared by 0 bases and J by 5 bases, with 13 bases between. CDR1 is SNHLY, CDR2 FYNNEI, per germline.

This clone was seen just once. This sequence joins TRBV9 and TRBJ2-1, with 7 bases that match TRBD1. The germline V gene encodes CDR1 SGDLS and CDR2 YYNGEE. Unmatched junction bases numbered 2, after V lost 0 bases and J lost 5 bases. The CDR3 has 14 amino acids. CDR3: CASSVGQGNNEQFF. Written as DNA, the CDR3 is TGTGCCAGCAGCGTAGGACAGGGCAACAATGAGCAGTTCTTC.

The gene calls are TRBV29-1 and TRBJ2-7, with D possibly TRBD1 on 6 matching bases. CDR3 size: 14 residues. Germline assignment: CDR1 SQVTM and CDR2 ANQGSEA. V lost 4 bases, J lost 2 bases, and 15 bases lay in between. The CDR3 protein is CSVGSLGTTYEQYF. The CDR3 nucleotides read TGCAGCGTTGGATCCTTAGGGACAACCTACGAGCAGTACTTC.

This clone was counted only a few times. The rearrangement links TRBV5-6 to TRBJ1-2; tentatively, D is TRBD1 (6 bases). The CDR3 runs 12 residues. V lost 2 bases, J lost 10 bases, and 12 bases lay in between. The V gene's germline CDR1 is SGHDT and CDR2 YYEEEE. This CDR3 is CASSLTDRHYTF. The CDR3, as DNA: TGTGCCAGCAGCTTAACCGACAGGCACTACACCTTC. The complete variable domain, with remaining parts taken from reference TRBV5-6 and TRBJ1-2, reads DAGVTQSPTHLIKTRGQQVTLRCSPKSGHDTVSWYQQALGQGPQFIFQYYEEEERQRGNFPDRFSGHQFPNYSSELNVNALLLGDSALYLCASSLTDRHYTFGSGTRLTVV.

The chain employs TRBV5-6 and TRBJ1-5, with D maybe TRBD1 (5 bases). V was trimmed by 0 bases and J by 3 bases, leaving 10 bases between them. Germline-derived CDR1 and CDR2 are SGHDT and YYEEEE. There are 15 residues in the CDR3. For the CDR3, the DNA is TGTGCCAGCAGCTTGGGACAGAGTACCAATCAGCCCCAGCATTTT. It translates to CASSLGQSTNQPQHF.

The chain joins TRBV2 to TRBJ2-5, with D maybe TRBD1 (5 bases). Germline CDR1 and CDR2: SNHLY and FYNNEI. This CDR3 has 15 amino acids. The V end lost 7 bases, the J end lost 2 bases, and 17 bases lay between the germline ends. The DNA for the CDR3 is TGTGCCAGCAAAAAAGACAGCGTAGGGCAAGAGACCCAGTACTTC. It codes for CASKKDSVGQETQYF.

V gene TRBV5-1 combines with J gene TRBJ2-3; 7 nucleotides match TRBD2. V lost 0 bases to trimming and J lost 5 bases; unmatched junction nucleotides: 6. The CDR3 loop spans 15 amino acids. The V gene's germline CDR1 is SGHRS and CDR2 YFSETQ. The CDR3 sequence: CASSLGGSSVDTQYF. DNA of the CDR3: TGCGCCAGCAGCTTGGGCGGGAGTAGTGTAGATACGCAGTATTTT.

The chain recombines TRBV5-5 with TRBJ2-3, with 7 bases fitting TRBD1. Per the germline V gene, CDR1 is SGHKS and CDR2 is YYEKEE (reference sequence). V lost 0 bases, J lost 2 bases, and 3 bases stayed unmatched. The CDR3 length is 15 residues. The CDR3: CASSLEGAATDTQYF. The CDR3, as DNA: TGTGCCAGCAGCTTGGAGGGGGCCGCCACAGATACGCAGTATTTT.

The chain is built from TRBV6-5 and TRBJ2-1, with TRBD2 matching over 10 bases. Germline trimming cut 4 bases from V and 10 bases from J; bases unmatched to any gene: 10. The CDR3 sequence is 15 residues long. CDR1 MNHEY and CDR2 SVGAGI come from the germline V gene. The DNA for the CDR3 is TGTGCCAGCAGTTGGGAGCGGGAGGGTGGAAAGGAGCAGTTCTTC. Its protein is CASSWEREGGKEQFF.

The chain combines TRBV5-5 with TRBJ1-3; D is unresolved. CDR3 length equals 18 residues. CDR1 and CDR2 (germline): SGHKS, YYEKEE (reference sequence). The ends were cut back, 1 base at V and 0 bases at J, with 17 bases in the middle. For the CDR3, the DNA is TGTGCCAGCAGCTTGCCGACTTATCGTCCCCCCTCTGGAAACACCATATATTTT. This sequence encodes CASSLPTYRPPSGNTIYF.

The chain is built from TRBV19 and TRBJ2-5; the match to TRBD2 covers 8 bases. The CDR3 consists of 17 residues. With 5 bases clipped from V and 4 bases from J, the junction kept 15 bases outside the gene matches. CDR1 is LNHDA, CDR2 SQIVND, per germline (reference sequence). The CDR3 DNA is TGTGCCAGTAGTTCCCCGGGACTAGGATTCGAGGGAGAGACCCAGTACTTC. Its translation is CASSSPGLGFEGETQYF.

The CDR3 nucleotides are TGTGCCAGTAGTATAGATGGGGCAACGTATGGGGACAATGAGCAGTTCTTC. This translates into CASSIDGATYGDNEQFF. The gene calls are TRBV19 and TRBJ2-1; D possibly corresponds to TRBD1 (5 bases). Trimming took 0 bases from V and 5 from J, leaving 17 bases between them. The CDR3 consists of 17 residues. Germline V gene lookup returns CDR1 LNHDA and CDR2 SQIVND (reference sequence).

In its sample, this clone was seen a few times. The V gene is TRBV27, the J gene TRBJ2-7; 14 bases are a match to TRBD2. Trimming cost V 3 bases and J 4 bases; bases outside gene matches: 2. Germline V CDR1 and CDR2: MNHEY, SMNVEV (reference sequence). The CDR3 extends over 15 amino acids. CDR3: CASSLGLAGVYEQYF. The CDR3 DNA is TGTGCCAGCAGTTTGGGACTAGCGGGAGTGTACGAGCAGTACTTC.

The rearrangement uses TRBV2 and TRBJ2-1; TRBD2 matches 9 bases. Per the germline V gene, CDR1 is SNHLY and CDR2 is FYNNEI. V gave up 3 bases and J gave up 5 bases; unmatched junction bases: 14. The CDR3 has 18 amino acids. The CDR3 DNA is TGTGCCAGCAGTGATATTATTGGCGGGACTAGCAGAAACAATGAGCAGTTCTTC. It encodes CASSDIIGGTSRNNEQFF. Looking up the rest from reference TRBV2 and TRBJ2-1 gives the full variable domain: EPEVTQTPSHQVTQMGQEVILRCVPISNHLYFYWYRQILGQKVEFLVSFYNNEISEKSEIFDDQFSVERPDGSNFTLKIRSTKLEDSAMYFCASSDIIGGTSRNNEQFFGPGTRLTVL.

The CDR3 reads CATSRVPGPSGANVLTF. Written as DNA, the CDR3 is TGTGCCACCAGCAGAGTGCCGGGTCCCTCTGGGGCCAACGTCCTGACTTTC. The chain joins TRBV15 to TRBJ2-6; D call uncertain. Per germline, CDR1 LNHNV and CDR2 YYDKDF (reference sequence). The CDR3 runs 17 residues. Trimming shortened V by 1 base and J by 0 bases, and 10 bases separated the two germline ends.

This chain connects TRBV28 to TRBJ1-1; D remains ambiguous. V lost 6 bases, J lost 3 bases, and 17 bases lay in between. CDR1 MDHEN and CDR2 SYDVKM come from the germline V gene. This CDR3 spans 15 amino acids. In nucleotides, the CDR3 is TGTGCCAGCAGGGACGCCGGGAGGGAGGACACTGAAGCTTTCTTT. It encodes CASRDAGREDTEAFF. The variable domain in full, completed from reference TRBV28 and TRBJ1-1, reads DVKVTQSSRYLVKRTGEKVFLECVQDMDHENMFWYRQDPGLGLRLIYFSYDVKMKEKGDIPEGYSVSREKKERFSLILESASTNQTSMYLCASRDAGREDTEAFFGQGTRLTVV.

The genes are TRBV14 and TRBJ2-1, with D possibly matching TRBD2 (6 bases). The CDR3 is 14 amino acids. The germline V gene encodes CDR1 SGHDN and CDR2 FVKESK. V dropped 0 bases and J dropped 7 bases, with 10 bases sitting between them. DNA for the CDR3: TGTGCCAGCAGCCAAGAACTGGAGGGGAATGAGCAGTTCTTC. Its translation is CASSQELEGNEQFF.

The V call is TRBV23-1, the J call TRBJ2-5; maybe TRBD1 (5 bases). TRBV23-1 has ORF status, its function being uncertain. This CDR3 has 14 residues. The V end lost 8 bases, the J end lost 5 bases, and 18 bases lay between the germline ends. CDR3: CASAKGAGRETQYF. Written as DNA, the CDR3 is TGCGCCAGCGCCAAAGGGGCAGGACGGGAGACCCAGTACTTC.

This sequence joins TRBV5-6 and TRBJ2-5; D unresolved. Trimming pared 0 bases from V and 5 bases from J, leaving 8 bases between. Germline-derived CDR1 and CDR2 are SGHDT and YYEEEE. The CDR3 runs to 13 residues. The CDR3 DNA reads TGTGCCAGCAGCTTGGCTAGGCTGGAGACCCAGTACTTC. Amino acid sequence: CASSLARLETQYF.

This clone was observed a few times. The chain joins TRBV7-9 to TRBJ2-1; the D is unclear. Trimming took 6 bases from V and 0 from J, leaving 12 bases between them. Germline lookup yields CDR1 SEHNR and CDR2 FQNEAQ (reference sequence). This CDR3 contains 15 residues. The DNA for the CDR3 is TGTGCCAGCAGTCGATTCCCGAGCTCCTACAATGAGCAGTTCTTC. Translating it yields CASSRFPSSYNEQFF.

The V gene is TRBV28, the J gene TRBJ2-3; 9 bases align to TRBD2. Germline CDR1 is MDHEN and CDR2 is SYDVKM. Trimming removed 2 bases from V and 15 bases from J; junction bases left unmatched: 6. This CDR3 contains 12 residues. CDR3 bases: TGTGCCAGCAGTTTAAGGGGACTAGCACTCTATTTT. Amino acid sequence: CASSLRGLALYF. Drawing the rest from reference TRBV28 and TRBJ2-3, the complete variable domain is DVKVTQSSRYLVKRTGEKVFLECVQDMDHENMFWYRQDPGLGLRLIYFSYDVKMKEKGDIPEGYSVSREKKERFSLILESASTNQTSMYLCASSLRGLALYFGPGTRLTVL.

V gene TRBV19 combines with J gene TRBJ2-2; D not certain. Trimming pared 3 bases from V and 0 bases from J, leaving 11 bases between. From germline, CDR1 is LNHDA and CDR2 SQIVND (reference sequence). This CDR3 has 16 residues. The CDR3 loop reads CASSISYSTNTGELFF. CDR3 bases: TGTGCCAGTAGTATCTCCTATTCCACGAACACCGGGGAGCTGTTTTTT.